This TCR beta chain was retrieved from a study of T cells in Graves' hyperthyroidism and ophthalmopathy. Study findings and constraints: Blood held most thyroid clonotypes expanded above 0.001 frequency.

To note about this clonotype: Its antigen remains unidentified.

From RNA transcripts, TCR beta CDR3 regions were amplified. The study used the HTBI primer set for a first-round RT-PCR of the TCR CDR3. Using its own MiXCR run on the multiplex PCR reads, TCRdb lists one record per CDR3 protein. The sample has fewer than 450,000 distinct CDR3 sequences; roughly 17% are singletons. Germline CDR1 reads SGHNT; CDR2 reads YYREEE (reference sequence). The CDR3 runs to 15 residues. Trimming took 0 bases from V and 4 from J; bases not matched to a gene: 5. This sequence originates from a woman aged 25 to 45 with Graves' hyperthyroidism that later progressed to Graves' ophthalmopathy. Sequencing was done on a sample of blood. This sequence joins TRBV5-4 and TRBJ2-5, with TRBD1 matching over 8 bases. DNA of the CDR3: TGTGCCAGCAGCTTGGGTGGGACAGGCCGAGAGACCCAGTACTTC. Its protein product is CASSLGGTGRETQYF.